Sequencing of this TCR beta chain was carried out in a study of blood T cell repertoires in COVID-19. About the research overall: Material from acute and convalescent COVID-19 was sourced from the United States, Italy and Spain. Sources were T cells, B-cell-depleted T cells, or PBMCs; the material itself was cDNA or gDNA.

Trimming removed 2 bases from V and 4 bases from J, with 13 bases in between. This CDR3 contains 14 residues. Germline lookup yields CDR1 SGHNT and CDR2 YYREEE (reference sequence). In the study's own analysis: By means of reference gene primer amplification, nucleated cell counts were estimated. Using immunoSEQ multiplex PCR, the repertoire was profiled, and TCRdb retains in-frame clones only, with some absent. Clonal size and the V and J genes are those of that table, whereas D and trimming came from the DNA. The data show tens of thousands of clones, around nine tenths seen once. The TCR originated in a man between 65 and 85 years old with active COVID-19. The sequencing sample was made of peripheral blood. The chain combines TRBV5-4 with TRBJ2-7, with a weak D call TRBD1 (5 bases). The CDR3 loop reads CASSFQGSRYEQYF. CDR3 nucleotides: TGTGCCAGCAGCTTTCAGGGATCGAGGTACGAGCAGTACTTC. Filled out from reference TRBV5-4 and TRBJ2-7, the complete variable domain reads ETGVTQSPTHLIKTRGQQVTLRCSSQSGHNTVSWYQQALGQGPQFIFQYYREEENGRGNFPPRFSGLQFPNYSSELNVNALELDDSALYLCASSFQGSRYEQYFGPGTRLTVT.